Included here is one TCR beta chain sequence, with context. Its target is unknown. Primers included in the PCR were 60 Vbeta and 13 Jbeta primers. Repertoires were generated with immunoSEQ multiplex PCR, while TCRdb's copy carries only in-frame clones and drops some. Among about 160,000 clones, around 74% were seen once, and the ten largest hold roughly 2%. V was trimmed by 3 bases and J by 6 bases, leaving 12 bases between them. Germline lookup yields CDR1 ENHRY and CDR2 SYGVKD. There are 14 residues in the CDR3. This sample is drawn from a study of cytomegalovirus exposure and HLA in healthy donors. Background on the study: Of the donors genotyped, approximately 400 in all, about 76% fell in the Caucasian-associated ancestry cluster.

Study observations and caveats: Among the most significant clusters, several appeared linked to common viral pathogens in a later analysis.

V gene TRBV10-3 combines with J gene TRBJ1-5, with no clear D. The TCR sequence derives from a female donor in good health and CMV-seronegative. Sequencing was performed on PBMCs. The CDR3 DNA follows: TGTGCCATCAGTGAATCGGGTTCGATTCAGCCCCAGCATTTT. Its protein is CAISESGSIQPQHF.